Following are 32 T cell receptor beta chains from one sample sequenced in a study of sequential checkpoint blockade in melanoma. Documented treatment: randomized to nivolumab then ipilimumab (arm A) or the reverse (arm B). TCRdb's table, derived via immunoSEQ multiplex PCR, lists solely in-frame clones and lacks some. Of about 8,200 clones in the sample, roughly three fifths were seen once. The source was CD8+ T cells sorted from blood (inferred from file names), collected from a patient given nivolumab and ipilimumab in sequence. These TCRs come from a human donor with melanoma.

The rearrangement uses TRBV6-4 and TRBJ1-2; perhaps TRBD1 as D (6 bases). Deletions cut 2 bases from V and 7 bases from J, with 11 bases between. Germline V CDR1 and CDR2: MRHNA, SNTAGT. This CDR3 has 13 amino acids. CDR3 residues: CASSDPGQFGYTF. The CDR3 nucleotides read TGTGCCAGCAGTGACCCAGGACAGTTTGGCTACACCTTC.

The rearrangement joins TRBV11-3 to TRBJ2-7; maybe TRBD1 (6 bases). V shed 1 base and J shed 6 bases, with 10 bases lying between them. The germline V gene has CDR1 SGHNT and CDR2 YENEEA. There are 13 residues in the CDR3. The CDR3 sequence is CASSLGGGFEQYF. Written as DNA, the CDR3 is TGTGCCAGCAGCTTAGGTGGGGGCTTCGAGCAGTACTTC.

Only a few counts were recorded for this clone. The chain is built from TRBV7-9 and TRBJ1-1; no reliable D call. In germline, CDR1 is SEHNR, CDR2 FQNEAQ (reference sequence). The CDR3 covers 13 residues. The ends were cut back, 2 bases at V and 6 bases at J, with 10 bases in the middle. CDR3 protein: CASSLPSEAEAFF. In DNA form, the CDR3 reads TGTGCCAGCAGCTTACCGTCAGAGGCTGAAGCTTTCTTT.

This chain links TRBV5-1 with TRBJ2-7; 9 bases agree with TRBD1. The CDR3 runs 12 residues. The ends lost 5 bases at V and 7 bases at J; junction bases unmatched: 4. The germline V gene has CDR1 SGHRS and CDR2 YFSETQ. The CDR3 loop reads CASRETGGEQYF. CDR3 nucleotides: TGCGCCAGCAGAGAGACAGGGGGTGAGCAGTACTTC. The full variable domain, completed using reference TRBV5-1 and TRBJ2-7, is KAGVTQTPRYLIKTRGQQVTLSCSPISGHRSVSWYQQTPGQGLQFLFEYFSETQRNKGNFPGRFSGRQFSNSRSEMNVSTLELGDSALYLCASRETGGEQYFGPGTRLTVT.

The chain recombines TRBV19 with TRBJ1-1; D is unresolved. The CDR3 runs 13 residues. Trimming shortened V by 5 bases and J by 2 bases, and 9 bases separated the two germline ends. Germline V gene data show CDR1 as LNHDA and CDR2 as SQIVND (reference sequence). DNA for the CDR3: TGTGCCAGTAGTCCAACAGCAAACACTGAAGCTTTCTTT. Its protein is CASSPTANTEAFF.

Judged by abundance, this clone is medium-sized. This rearrangement joins TRBV7-9 to TRBJ2-7, with 7 nucleotides matching TRBD2. The germline gives CDR1 SEHNR, CDR2 FQNEAQ (reference sequence). J lost 4 bases, V lost 6 bases, and 0 bases had no gene match. The CDR3 covers 11 residues. CDR3 sequence (DNA): TGTGCCAGCAGAGCGGGGTACGAGCAGTACTTC. Encoded protein: CASRAGYEQYF.

This chain joins TRBV6-7 and TRBJ1-5; D gene unclear. TRBV6-7 is treated as an ORF (open reading frame) with a function not yet certain. The V end was cut by 2 bases, the J end by 6 bases, with 8 bases between. The CDR3 is 13 amino acids. The CDR3 reads CASSYQIPQPQHF. The CDR3 DNA sequence: TGTGCCAGCAGTTACCAAATCCCTCAGCCCCAGCATTTT.

This clone was counted once. The rearrangement uses TRBV7-9 and TRBJ2-7; possibly TRBD1 for D (5 bases). Germline values: CDR1 SEHNR, CDR2 FQNEAQ (reference sequence). V shed 2 bases and J shed 0 bases, with 14 bases lying between them. The CDR3 runs 16 residues. The CDR3 sequence: CASSLSVDTSSYEQYF. CDR3 nucleotide sequence: TGTGCCAGCAGCTTAAGTGTGGACACCTCCTCCTACGAGCAGTACTTC.

This clone was observed a few times. The CDR3 here is CTSSLRTVQGSYGYTF. The CDR3 region has the DNA TGCACCAGCAGCCTCCGGACGGTGCAGGGATCCTATGGCTACACCTTC. V and J are TRBV1 and TRBJ1-2; the listed D gene, TRBD1, was not tested against the DNA. TRBV1 is noted as a pseudogene. The CDR3 covers 16 residues.

The chain employs TRBV19 and TRBJ1-1, with D possibly TRBD1 on 5 matching bases. The germline gives CDR1 LNHDA, CDR2 SQIVND (reference sequence). The CDR3 spans 15 residues. V was shortened by 7 bases and J by 4 bases, with 19 bases between the two germline ends. The CDR3, as DNA: TGTGCCAGTAACGACCTGGACATACCCCGCACTGAAGCTTTCTTT. As protein: CASNDLDIPRTEAFF.

The chain carries TRBV30 and TRBJ1-1; 9 bases fit TRBD1. The germline CDR1 and CDR2 sequences are GTSNPN and SVGIG (reference sequence). CDR3 length equals 15 residues. With V trimmed by 2 bases and J by 0 bases, 4 bases remained unmatched. CDR3 protein: CAWSPGQGMNTEAFF. CDR3 DNA: TGTGCCTGGAGTCCGGGACAGGGCATGAACACTGAAGCTTTCTTT.

The rearrangement links TRBV7-4 to TRBJ2-7, with 12 bases fitting TRBD1. Trimming removed 1 base from V and 0 bases from J; junction bases left unmatched: 4. Looked up from germline, CDR1 is SGHVT and CDR2 is SQSDAQ. The CDR3 is made up of 17 amino acids. The CDR3 coding sequence is TGTGCCAGCAGCTTAGAAGTGGGACAGGGGGCCTCCTACGAGCAGTACTTC. Residues: CASSLEVGQGASYEQYF.

The chain recombines TRBV19 with TRBJ1-5; D may be TRBD1 (6 bases). Germline-derived CDR1 and CDR2 are LNHDA and SQIVND (reference sequence). The CDR3 is 13 residues long. Trimming pared 7 bases from V and 4 bases from J, leaving 11 bases between. Here the CDR3 reads CASTQTGNQPQHF. The CDR3 nucleotides read TGTGCCAGTACCCAAACAGGGAATCAGCCCCAGCATTTT.

The chain couples TRBV7-9 to TRBJ2-2; maybe TRBD2 (5 bases). The V gene's germline CDR1 is SEHNR and CDR2 FQNEAQ (reference sequence). There are 14 residues in the CDR3. The V end lost 0 bases, the J end lost 3 bases, and 5 bases lay between the germline ends. In DNA form, the CDR3 reads TGTGCCAGCAGCTTAGCGGGAGACACCGGGGAGCTGTTTTTT. It specifies CASSLAGDTGELFF.

The rearrangement uses TRBV25-1 and TRBJ2-7; 9 bases align to TRBD1. The trim removed 5 bases at V and 4 bases at J, leaving 6 bases unmatched. Germline loops: CDR1 MGHDK, CDR2 SYGVNS. CDR3 size: 14 residues. CDR3 region: CASSNRDREYEQYF. The CDR3 DNA follows: TGTGCCAGCAGTAACCGGGACAGGGAATACGAGCAGTACTTC.

There are a few counts of this clone. The chain employs TRBV15 and TRBJ2-7; the D gene is possibly TRBD2 (5 bases). The CDR3 contains 13 residues. V was shortened by 4 bases and J by 4 bases, with 11 bases between the two germline ends. Germline loops: CDR1 LNHNV, CDR2 YYDKDF (reference sequence). The CDR3 spells CATSTSRGYEQYF. The DNA of the CDR3 is TGTGCCACCAGCACTTCTCGGGGATACGAGCAGTACTTC. The full variable domain, with the rest looked up from reference TRBV15 and TRBJ2-7, is DAMVIQNPRYQVTQFGKPVTLSCSQTLNHNVMYWYQQKSSQAPKLLFHYYDKDFNNEADTPDNFQSRRPNTSFCFLDIRSPGLGDTAMYLCATSTSRGYEQYFGPGTRLTVT.

The rearrangement uses TRBV7-8 and TRBJ1-5; D possibly corresponds to TRBD1 (5 bases). Trimming cost V 5 bases and J 4 bases, with 9 bases left between them. The CDR3 loop spans 13 amino acids. Germline CDR1 reads SGHVS; CDR2 reads FQNEAQ. Written as DNA, the CDR3 is TGTGCCAGCAGCCTCCGACAGAATCAGCCCCAGCATTTT. Protein: CASSLRQNQPQHF.

The chain employs TRBV4-1 and TRBJ1-6, with D possibly TRBD1 on 6 matching bases. CDR1 is MGHRA, CDR2 YSYEKL, per germline. The CDR3 runs to 16 residues. V lost 0 bases and J 3 bases, leaving 9 bases between the germline ends. CDR3 in amino acids: CASSQEGGDYNSPLHF. The DNA for the CDR3 is TGCGCCAGCAGCCAAGAAGGGGGGGACTATAATTCACCCCTCCACTTT.

The V and J genes are TRBV13 and TRBJ1-5, with D possibly being TRBD1 (6 bases). CDR3 size: 13 residues. Germline V gene data show CDR1 as PRHDT and CDR2 as FYEKMQ (reference sequence). V was pared by 2 bases and J by 6 bases, with 8 bases between. CDR3 coding DNA: TGTGCCAGCAGCTTAAAGGGGGTTCAGCCCCAGCATTTT. Translated: CASSLKGVQPQHF.

V gene TRBV28 combines with J gene TRBJ2-6; a possible D gene is TRBD2 (5 bases). The CDR3 is made up of 19 amino acids. Germline V gene data show CDR1 as MDHEN and CDR2 as SYDVKM. V was pared by 5 bases and J by 3 bases, with 23 bases between. The CDR3 DNA sequence: TGTGCCAGCAGTCCCCCAGAAGGGTTCTCCCGGGATGGGGCCAACGTCCTGACTTTC. It is translated as CASSPPEGFSRDGANVLTF.

The V and J genes are TRBV11-2 and TRBJ1-1, with TRBD1 identical over 10 bases. This CDR3 comprises 13 residues. CDR1 SGHAT and CDR2 FQNNGV come from the germline V gene. V was pared by 8 bases and J by 4 bases, with 4 bases of the junction left unmatched. CDR3 residues: CASLGQGGTEAFF. The CDR3 region has the DNA TGTGCCAGCTTAGGACAGGGGGGCACTGAAGCTTTCTTT.

The chain links TRBV19 to TRBJ2-7, with D tentatively TRBD2 (6 bases). Germline CDR1 is LNHDA and CDR2 is SQIVND (reference sequence). Trimming took off 8 bases at V and 0 bases at J, with 11 bases between the two ends. The CDR3 consists of 13 residues. The CDR3 sequence: CASPGLFSYEQYF. CDR3 in DNA: TGTGCCAGTCCGGGACTCTTCTCCTACGAGCAGTACTTC. The full variable domain, completed using reference TRBV19 and TRBJ2-7, is DGGITQSPKYLFRKEGQNVTLSCEQNLNHDAMYWYRQDPGQGLRLIYYSQIVNDFQKGDIAEGYSVSREKKESFPLTVTSAQKNPTAFYLCASPGLFSYEQYFGPGTRLTVT.

The chain has TRBV27 and TRBJ1-2, with no clear D. This CDR3 has 15 residues. CDR1 and CDR2 from the germline V gene are MNHEY and SMNVEV (reference sequence). Trimming cost V 1 base and J 1 base, with 10 bases left between them. The CDR3 bases are TGTGCCAGCAGTTTATGGTTCGGGGATAACTATGGCTACACCTTC. Its protein is CASSLWFGDNYGYTF.

Turning to this clone: Other DNA sequences in the same sample also yield this CDR3. The chain employs TRBV4-1 and TRBJ2-7, with D possibly matching TRBD1 (6 bases). Germline CDR1 reads MGHRA; CDR2 reads YSYEKL. Deletions cut 1 base from V and 2 bases from J, with 15 bases between. CDR3 length equals 16 residues. The CDR3: CASSQVAGTRTYEQYF. The CDR3, as DNA: TGCGCCAGCAGCCAAGTCGCCGGGACAAGAACCTACGAGCAGTACTTC.

This clone ranks as medium-sized. The chain combines TRBV5-6 with TRBJ1-2; TRBD1 matches 10 bases. This CDR3 contains 16 residues. The germline CDR1 and CDR2 sequences are SGHDT and YYEEEE. Trimming cost V 4 bases and J 6 bases; bases outside gene matches: 12. CDR3 amino acids: CASSRSLDRGLDGYTF. DNA for the CDR3: TGTGCCAGCAGCCGATCGTTGGACAGGGGGTTGGATGGCTACACCTTC.

This clone is judged medium-sized (0.01 to 0.1%). V gene TRBV30 combines with J gene TRBJ2-5; D may be TRBD2 (6 bases). Trimming removed 2 bases from V and 4 bases from J, with 11 bases in between. CDR1 is GTSNPN and CDR2 is SVGIG in the germline V gene (reference sequence). The CDR3 sequence is 13 residues long. CDR3 bases: TGTGCCTGGAGTATGGGGGGTGGAGAGACCCAGTACTTC. Translation: CAWSMGGGETQYF.

The V and J genes are TRBV28 and TRBJ1-5; no definite D call. Per the germline V gene, CDR1 is MDHEN and CDR2 is SYDVKM. V was cut by 8 bases and J by 3 bases, with 11 bases left in between. This CDR3 contains 13 residues. CDR3 in amino acids: CASYSRDNQPQHF. The CDR3 bases are TGTGCCAGCTACTCCCGGGACAATCAGCCCCAGCATTTT.

The sample holds a few counts of this clone. The rearrangement uses TRBV2 and TRBJ1-3; 7 bases align to TRBD1. The CDR3 runs 16 residues. The germline V gene has CDR1 SNHLY and CDR2 FYNNEI. With V trimmed by 6 bases and J by 4 bases, 12 bases remained unmatched. CDR3 nucleotide sequence: TGTGCCAGCAGCGTTGTGTGGACAGGTTACGGAAACACCATATATTTT. It yields the protein CASSVVWTGYGNTIYF.

This clone was picked up one time. This chain's CDR3 is CATYLGQGDQPQHF. CDR3 nucleotide sequence: TGTGCCACCTACCTGGGACAGGGTGATCAGCCCCAGCATTTT. The chain recombines TRBV19 with TRBJ1-5; 9 bases are shared with TRBD1. Losses at the gene ends were 10 bases for V and 5 bases for J; bases not matched to a gene: 9. The CDR3 runs 14 residues. The germline V gene encodes CDR1 LNHDA and CDR2 SQIVND (reference sequence). Full variable domain (outside the CDR3, taken from reference TRBV19 and TRBJ1-5): DGGITQSPKYLFRKEGQNVTLSCEQNLNHDAMYWYRQDPGQGLRLIYYSQIVNDFQKGDIAEGYSVSREKKESFPLTVTSAQKNPTAFYLCATYLGQGDQPQHFGDGTRLSIL.

This chain joins TRBV7-9 and TRBJ1-5; TRBD1 matches 7 bases. Trimming cost V 1 base and J 5 bases; bases outside gene matches: 2. Germline lookup yields CDR1 SEHNR and CDR2 FQNEAQ (reference sequence). The CDR3 is 14 residues long. In DNA, the CDR3 is TGTGCCAGCAGCTTAGGACAGGGCCATCAGCCCCAGCATTTT. Amino acid sequence: CASSLGQGHQPQHF. Full variable domain (rest looked up from reference TRBV7-9 and TRBJ1-5): DTGVSQNPRHKITKRGQNVTFRCDPISEHNRLYWYRQTLGQGPEFLTYFQNEAQLEKSRLLSDRFSAERPKGSFSTLEIQRTEQGDSAMYLCASSLGQGHQPQHFGDGTRLSIL.

The CDR3 DNA sequence: TGTGCCAGCAGCTTAACCGGGGGCTACGAGCAGTACTTC. Encoded protein: CASSLTGGYEQYF. The gene calls are TRBV7-9 and TRBJ2-7, with TRBD2 as a possible D gene (6 bases). The ends were cut back, 2 bases at V and 3 bases at J, with 8 bases in the middle. The CDR3 runs 13 residues. The germline V gene encodes CDR1 SEHNR and CDR2 FQNEAQ (reference sequence).

This sequence joins TRBV7-9 and TRBJ1-2; D not resolved. The V and J ends lost 5 bases and 0 bases respectively, with 10 bases between them. Germline values: CDR1 SEHNR, CDR2 FQNEAQ (reference sequence). The CDR3 totals 14 residues. Here the CDR3 DNA reads TGTGCCAGCAGCGACTCCGGAGCTAACTATGGCTACACCTTC. Its protein product is CASSDSGANYGYTF.